The text below deals with one T cell receptor beta chain. What it recognizes is unknown. Germline and junction disagree at one end, which may indicate a read error. This CDR3 contains 16 residues. Germline values: CDR1 SEHNR, CDR2 FQNEAQ (reference sequence). The data stem from a study of blood T cells in healthy people across ages. Sample-barcoded 5' priming and a J-beta primer mix drove a second PCR of roughly 7 to 11 cycles. A tag from a template-switch adaptor with 12 random nucleotides marked each cDNA molecule. Per-sample output comprised a minimum of 2.5 million paired-end reads containing CDR3. One entry per CDR3 protein results from TCRdb running MiXCR on the 5' RACE reads. The profile shows approximately 960,000 distinct CDR3 sequences, about 27% of them singletons. Study-level results: The donors' CMV status was not determined, possibly confounding changes in expanded clonotypes.

These data also featured in a second study, about T cells of mothers and their children. This second study notes: The authors identified no persistent microchimeric T cell clones.

The rearrangement uses TRBV7-9 and TRBJ1-1, with D unclear. Input material: blood. The source is a woman between 35 and 50 years old in good health. DNA of the CDR3: TGTTCCAGCAGCTCCCGACGGGCGGCCATGAACACTGAAGCTTTCTTT. Protein product: CSSSSRRAAMNTEAFF.